This T cell receptor beta chain emerged from a study of cytomegalovirus exposure and HLA in healthy donors. Overall study findings and caveats: The study labeled 170 or so TCR beta chains cytomegalovirus-associated.

This clone was detected only once. Antigen unknown. 13 Jbeta primers and 60 Vbeta primers were used for the PCR. Data came from immunoSEQ multiplex PCR; TCRdb stores just in-frame clones and leaves some out. The sample gives about 60,000 clones, approximately 63% of which show up once; just under 20% is in the top ten. Germline-derived CDR1 and CDR2 are SGHAT and FQNNGV. V lost 1 base, J lost 4 bases, and 4 bases lay in between. This CDR3 is 13 amino acids long. The specimen sequenced was PBMCs. This clonotype was sampled from a woman in her sixties in good health and CMV-seropositive. The chain recombines TRBV11-2 with TRBJ2-2; D not certain. The DNA of the CDR3 is TGTGCCAGCAGCTTAGCGCGCACCGGGGAGCTGTTTTTT. Residues: CASSLARTGELFF.